This TCR beta chain was recorded in a study of siplizumab effects on memory and regulatory T cells. Germline V lookup: CDR1 SGDLS, CDR2 YYNGEE. V dropped 3 bases and J dropped 8; count of bases not matched to a gene: 7. CDR3 length equals 14 residues. Sequencing used immunoSEQ multiplex PCR; TCRdb keeps in-frame clones, though not all of them. Of around 87,000 clones listed, around 90% are singletons. The chain is built from TRBV9 and TRBJ2-1; 8 positions agree with TRBD2. Sequenced material: CD4+ T cells sorted from blood. The receptor's source is a human donor in good health. The CDR3 spells CASSARLARDEQFF. The CDR3 DNA reads TGTGCCAGCAGCGCCCGACTAGCGCGCGATGAGCAGTTCTTC.